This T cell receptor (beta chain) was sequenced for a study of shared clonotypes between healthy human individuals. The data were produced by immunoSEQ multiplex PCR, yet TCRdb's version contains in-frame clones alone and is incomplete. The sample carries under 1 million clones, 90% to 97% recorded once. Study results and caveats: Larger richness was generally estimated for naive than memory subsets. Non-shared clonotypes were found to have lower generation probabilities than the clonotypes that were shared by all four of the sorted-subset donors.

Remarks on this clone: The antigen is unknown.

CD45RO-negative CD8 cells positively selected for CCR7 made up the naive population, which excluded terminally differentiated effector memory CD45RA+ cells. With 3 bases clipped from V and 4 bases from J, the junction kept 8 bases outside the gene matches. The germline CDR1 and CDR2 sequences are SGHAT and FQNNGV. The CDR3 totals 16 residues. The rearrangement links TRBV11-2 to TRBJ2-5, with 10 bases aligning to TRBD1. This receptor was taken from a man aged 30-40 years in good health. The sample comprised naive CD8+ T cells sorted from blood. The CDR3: CASSFTGTGVSETQYF. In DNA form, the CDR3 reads TGTGCCAGCAGCTTCACCGGGACAGGGGTGTCAGAGACCCAGTACTTC.